This T cell receptor (beta chain) was identified in a study of blood T cell repertoires in COVID-19. The wider study: Acute and convalescent COVID-19 specimens originated in the United States, Italy and Spain.

This CDR3 is built from 16 residues. J gave up 5 bases and V 6 bases, and 11 bases lay outside the gene matches. The germline gives CDR1 SNHLY, CDR2 FYNNEI. Per the original methods: Quantification of nucleated cells was approximated via reference gene primer amplification. Profiling relied on immunoSEQ multiplex PCR, and the TCRdb table lists in-frame clones only, not all of them. V, J and clone size were drawn from that table, and D and trimming were deduced from the DNA. The repertoire includes about 88,000 clones, about 84% of them detected once, and around 13% sits in the top ten. Sequencing was done on a sample of peripheral blood. The source is a woman in her 70s with acute or convalescent COVID-19. The rearrangement links TRBV2 to TRBJ2-7; the match to TRBD1 covers 12 bases. This chain's CDR3 is CASRGFRDRGPHEQYV. The CDR3 DNA follows: TGTGCCAGCAGGGGGTTCCGGGACAGGGGGCCACACGAGCAGTACGTC.